This T cell receptor beta chain was identified during a study of response to subunit inactivated influenza vaccine (dated by TCRdb to the late 2010s). Broadly, across the study: Deep quantitative T cell receptor repertoire profiling was used in the study to track responses to a trivalent subunit inactivated influenza vaccine.

In the germline V gene, CDR1 corresponds to MNHEY and CDR2 to SVGEGT. From the cysteine up to the phenylalanine, the CDR3 has a length of 14 residues. Only the CDR3 DNA is retained, 42 bases long and in frame from the first base. Trimming takes 5 bases off V and 4 bases off J; junction bases not matched to a gene: 8. The library relied on RT-PCR. TCRdb shows the sequencer as Illumina HiSeq 2500. The public reads were run again by TCRdb, first through fastp at Q25 and then through MiXCR, and only productive beta chains were kept. Each entry is one CDR3 protein sequence, shown with its most common DNA and genes. A total of roughly 700,000 distinct CDR3 sequences appear in this sample, about a sixth of them only once. The top ten hold 11% of the sample. Summary of the overall study and its limitations: According to the authors, only a limited number of new T cells may be recruited by each seasonal influenza vaccination.

As for this clonotype: Its binding antigen is unknown. One base away there is no much larger clone; base qualities are not given.

This receptor was taken from a man in his fifties who received an inactivated influenza vaccine. Donor details come from another sample of the same person, matched by shared clones. This sample comprised PBMCs from blood, obtained less than 13 days after vaccination. The chain couples TRBV6-2 or TRBV6-3 to TRBJ2-7, with 7 junctional bases fitting TRBD1. The CDR3 here reads CASSPTGTFYEQYF. The DNA is as follows: TGTGCCAGCAGTCCGACAGGGACGTTTTACGAGCAGTACTTC.